The present entry profiles one TCR beta chain with its context. The antigen is not known. The data stem from a study of T cell responses to AZD1222 COVID-19 vaccine. Sequenced by immunoSEQ multiplex PCR; TCRdb stores in-frame clones only, minus some. The sample records under 200,000 clones, roughly 93% being singletons. J gave up 8 bases and V 5 bases, and 6 bases lay outside the gene matches. Germline V lookup: CDR1 SGHVS, CDR2 FQNEAQ. CDR3 length: 14 amino acids. Study-level points and caveats: With two AZD1222 doses given, Spike-specific TCR breadth and depth both rose. There were mostly white British donors and more females than males, and clonal diversity was possibly underestimated.

The material was peripheral blood, obtained on day 0 of AZD1222 vaccination. The gene calls are TRBV7-8 and TRBJ1-4, with 9 bases lining up with TRBD1. This receptor was identified in an adult in good health. The CDR3 is CASSVDRGREKLFF. CDR3 coding DNA: TGTGCCAGCAGCGTGGACAGGGGAAGGGAAAAACTGTTTTTT.